This T cell receptor beta chain was recorded in a study of blood T cell repertoires in COVID-19. Background on the study: From T cells, B-cell-depleted T cells, or PBMCs came the material, which was cDNA or gDNA.

Assay used: immunoSEQ multiplex PCR; TCRdb lists only in-frame clones, some missing. The top ten clones hold 3.5% to 4.5% of a sample with 250,000 to 350,000 clones, 90% of them seen once. Participants' reported clinical history set cohort assignment. Unmatched junction bases numbered 2, after V lost 5 bases and J lost 7 bases. CDR3 length: 15 amino acids. The germline gives CDR1 SGHTA, CDR2 FQGNSA. This clonotype was obtained from a woman aged 18-29 years with acute COVID-19. The sequenced material came from PBMCs or T cells enriched from blood (not recorded which). The chain links TRBV7-2 to TRBJ2-1; TRBD2 matches 16 bases. The CDR3 protein is CASSGTSGRANEQFF. In nucleotides, the CDR3 is TGTGCCAGCAGCGGGACTAGCGGGAGGGCAAATGAGCAGTTCTTC.